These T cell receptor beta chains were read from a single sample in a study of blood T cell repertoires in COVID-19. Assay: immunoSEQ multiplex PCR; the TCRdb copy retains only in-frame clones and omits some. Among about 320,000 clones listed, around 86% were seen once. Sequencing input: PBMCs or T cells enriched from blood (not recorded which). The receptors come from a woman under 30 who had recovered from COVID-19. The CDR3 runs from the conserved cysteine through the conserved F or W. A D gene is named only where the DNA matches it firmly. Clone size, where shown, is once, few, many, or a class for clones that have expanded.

DNA: TGTGCCAGCAGCAAAGACAGGGCGGCAACCGGGGAGCTGTTTTTT; CDR3: CASSKDRAATGELFF; size: -; D: TRBD1; V: TRBV6-5; J: TRBJ2-2
DNA: TGTGCCAGCAGTGGACAGGGGGGAGAGACCCAGTACTTC; CDR3: CASSGQGGETQYF; size: -; D: TRBD1; V: TRBV27; J: TRBJ2-5
DNA: TGTGCCAGCAGCTTGTTCGGGGATACTGAAGCTTTCTTT; CDR3: CASSLFGDTEAFF; size: -; D: -; V: TRBV11-1; J: TRBJ1-1
DNA: TGTGCCAGTAGTGCAAGGGACTCGCCCTCCTACGAGCAGTACTTC; CDR3: CASSARDSPSYEQYF; size: -; D: -; V: TRBV19; J: TRBJ2-7
DNA: TGTGCCAGCAGCCCAACAGGGGACTATGGCTACACCTTC; CDR3: CASSPTGDYGYTF; size: -; D: TRBD1; V: TRBV7-9; J: TRBJ1-2
DNA: TGTGCCAGCAGCGTAGAGGGGGCTTCTCCAGATACGCAGTATTTT; CDR3: CASSVEGASPDTQYF; size: few; D: TRBD1; V: TRBV9; J: TRBJ2-3
DNA: TGTGCCAGCTCGCGTGCCGAAGGCAATCAGCCCCAGCATTTT; CDR3: CASSRAEGNQPQHF; size: -; D: -; V: TRBV6-5; J: TRBJ1-5
DNA: TGTGCCAGCAGCTCCCTCCCGGGACAGACATATGGCTACACCTTC; CDR3: CASSSLPGQTYGYTF; size: -; D: TRBD1; V: TRBV5-6; J: TRBJ1-2
DNA: TGTGCCAGCAGCTTAGGCTGGCGGGGGGGCTCACATGAGCAGTTCTTC; CDR3: CASSLGWRGGSHEQFF; size: -; D: TRBD2; V: TRBV7-2; J: TRBJ2-1
DNA: TGTGCCAGCAGTTTAGGAGCGAGGATCGAGAATTCACCCCTCCACTTT; CDR3: CASSLGARIENSPLHF; size: -; D: -; V: TRBV27; J: TRBJ1-6
DNA: TGTGCCAGCAGCTTTTATGAGGGCACTGAAGCTTTCTTT; CDR3: CASSFYEGTEAFF; size: few; D: -; V: TRBV7-8; J: TRBJ1-1
DNA: TGTGCCTGGAGTACAACCCTCAGGGGGAACACTGAAGCTTTCTTT; CDR3: CAWSTTLRGNTEAFF; size: once; D: -; V: TRBV30; J: TRBJ1-1
DNA: TGTGCCAGCACCTCCGGACAGGGGACAGATACGCAGTATTTT; CDR3: CASTSGQGTDTQYF; size: -; D: TRBD1; V: TRBV6-5; J: TRBJ2-3
DNA: TGTGCCAGCGCCCGCGGGGGGGGACGGTACGAGCAGTACTTC; CDR3: CASARGGGRYEQYF; size: -; D: TRBD2; V: TRBV25-1; J: TRBJ2-7
DNA: TGTGCCAGTAGTCCCCAAACCGGGGGGGTGTACCAAGAGACCCAGTACTTC; CDR3: CASSPQTGGVYQETQYF; size: -; D: TRBD2; V: TRBV19; J: TRBJ2-5
DNA: TGTGCCAGCAGTGAGACACCCAGGAGGACTGAAGCTTTCTTT; CDR3: CASSETPRRTEAFF; size: -; D: -; V: TRBV6-1; J: TRBJ1-1
DNA: TGTGCCAGCAGTGACGGGGGTCTCTACAATGAGCAGTTCTTC; CDR3: CASSDGGLYNEQFF; size: few; D: -; V: TRBV6-1; J: TRBJ2-1
DNA: TGCAGCGTTGAGGTCGGGGGGAGAGGCACTGAAGCTTTCTTT; CDR3: CSVEVGGRGTEAFF; size: -; D: -; V: TRBV29-1; J: TRBJ1-1
DNA: TGTGCCAGCAGCTTGGAGACTAGCTTGCAGTTCTTC; CDR3: CASSLETSLQFF; size: -; D: TRBD2; V: TRBV5-8; J: TRBJ2-1
DNA: TGTGCCACAAGGGAGGGAACGAACACTGAAGCTTTCTTT; CDR3: CATREGTNTEAFF; size: -; D: -; V: TRBV19; J: TRBJ1-1
DNA: TGTGCCAGCAGCTTGTCCGGGACAGGGGGCACAGATACGCAGTATTTT; CDR3: CASSLSGTGGTDTQYF; size: -; D: TRBD1; V: TRBV5-5; J: TRBJ2-3
DNA: TGTGCCAGCAGTTTACCGAACGGGAGGGAAAGGAGCTACGAGCAGTACTTC; CDR3: CASSLPNGRERSYEQYF; size: -; D: TRBD2; V: TRBV28; J: TRBJ2-7
DNA: TGTGCCAGCTCACCACCTAGCCAGTCAGGCTACACCTTC; CDR3: CASSPPSQSGYTF; size: -; D: -; V: TRBV18; J: TRBJ1-2
DNA: TGTGCCAGTAGCTTAACCAGGGGGCAAGAAGCTTTCTTT; CDR3: CASSLTRGQEAFF; size: -; D: TRBD1; V: TRBV19; J: TRBJ1-1
DNA: TGTGCCAGCAATATCAGAAACACTGAAGCTTTCTTT; CDR3: CASNIRNTEAFF; size: -; D: -; V: TRBV7-9; J: TRBJ1-1
DNA: TGTGCCAGCAGTGAAAGGTCAGGGGAATGGTACGAGCAGTACTTC; CDR3: CASSERSGEWYEQYF; size: -; D: -; V: TRBV2; J: TRBJ2-7
DNA: TGTGCCAGTAGTTCATCAGACGAGACTTTTAACTATGGCTACACCTTC; CDR3: CASSSSDETFNYGYTF; size: -; D: -; V: TRBV19; J: TRBJ1-2
DNA: TGTGCCAGCATGTTAGACCGGGGGTCTGGAAACACCATATATTTT; CDR3: CASMLDRGSGNTIYF; size: -; D: -; V: TRBV27; J: TRBJ1-3
DNA: TGTGCCAGCAGTCTCGGGGGGAGCTCCTACAATGAGCAGTTCTTC; CDR3: CASSLGGSSYNEQFF; size: -; D: TRBD2; V: TRBV11-3; J: TRBJ2-1
DNA: TGTGCCAGCAGTTCCTCGGTCAGGGGAGGCTACACCTTC; CDR3: CASSSSVRGGYTF; size: -; D: -; V: TRBV28; J: TRBJ1-2
DNA: TGTGCCAGCGGGGGCCCTAGGGAGCAGTTCTTC; CDR3: CASGGPREQFF; size: -; D: -; V: TRBV12-3/TRBV12-4; J: TRBJ2-1
DNA: TGTGCCAGCAGTCCCCCGGGACAGGGGATAACCGGGGAGCTGTTTTTT; CDR3: CASSPPGQGITGELFF; size: -; D: TRBD1; V: TRBV28; J: TRBJ2-2
DNA: TGCGCCAGCAGCTTTGGAGGGCATCAGCCCCAGCATTTT; CDR3: CASSFGGHQPQHF; size: -; D: -; V: TRBV5-1; J: TRBJ1-5
DNA: TGTGCCAGCAGCTCTCAGCCGGGACAGCCAGGATCTGGCTACACCTTC; CDR3: CASSSQPGQPGSGYTF; size: -; D: TRBD1; V: TRBV11-2; J: TRBJ1-2
DNA: TGTGCCAGCAGTCCCGGGGACAGGCCCGTGTTCTATGGCTACACCTTC; CDR3: CASSPGDRPVFYGYTF; size: -; D: TRBD1; V: TRBV28; J: TRBJ1-2
DNA: TGCAGTGCTAGTAGAGGGAGCGGCACAGATACGCAGTATTTT; CDR3: CSASRGSGTDTQYF; size: -; D: -; V: TRBV20-1; J: TRBJ2-3
DNA: TGTGCCAGCGAGGGGGGGCGCACAGATACGCAGTATTTT; CDR3: CASEGGRTDTQYF; size: few; D: -; V: TRBV6-5; J: TRBJ2-3
DNA: TGTGCCAGCAGTTCAGGGGGCACGGGCAATCAGCCCCAGCATTTT; CDR3: CASSSGGTGNQPQHF; size: -; D: TRBD1; V: TRBV28; J: TRBJ1-5
DNA: TGTGCCAGCAGGGGGGGACTAGCGGGAGGTCAAGCCTACAATGAGCAGTTCTTC; CDR3: CASRGGLAGGQAYNEQFF; size: -; D: TRBD2; V: TRBV2; J: TRBJ2-1
DNA: TGTGCCAGCAGGGGACAGCCAAATTCACCCCTCCACTTT; CDR3: CASRGQPNSPLHF; size: -; D: TRBD1; V: TRBV12-3/TRBV12-4; J: TRBJ1-6
DNA: TGTGCCAGCAGCCTAAGGGGGGGCGGGTACAATGAGCAGTTCTTC; CDR3: CASSLRGGGYNEQFF; size: -; D: -; V: TRBV5-4; J: TRBJ2-1
DNA: TGTGCCAGCAGGTACCCCGACAGGGGGGACACCGGGGAGCTGTTTTTT; CDR3: CASRYPDRGDTGELFF; size: -; D: TRBD1; V: TRBV6-6; J: TRBJ2-2
DNA: TGTGCCTGGAGTGTACGAGGGACAGGCTATGGCTACACCTTC; CDR3: CAWSVRGTGYGYTF; size: -; D: TRBD1; V: TRBV30; J: TRBJ1-2
DNA: TGTGCCACCCTACGACAGGGTACGGACACTGAAGCTTTCTTT; CDR3: CATLRQGTDTEAFF; size: -; D: TRBD1; V: TRBV10-3; J: TRBJ1-1
DNA: TGTGCCAGCTCACCACCCGGGAGCTATGGCTACACCTTC; CDR3: CASSPPGSYGYTF; size: -; D: -; V: TRBV18; J: TRBJ1-2
DNA: TGTGCCAGTAGTCCCTCTCGACAGGAGATCTATGGCTACACCTTC; CDR3: CASSPSRQEIYGYTF; size: -; D: -; V: TRBV19; J: TRBJ1-2